This T cell receptor (beta chain) was identified during a study of Ad26.COV2.S vaccination and SARS-CoV-2 variants. Study-wide background: By the intramuscular route, Ad26.COV2.S was given once, or twice 56 days apart.

In the case of this clone: Its antigen is undetermined.

Clones were sequenced by immunoSEQ multiplex PCR, and TCRdb holds only the in-frame ones, with some missing. The table lists 350,000 to 500,000 clones, 90% of them singletons. V gave up 6 bases and J gave up 1 base; unmatched junction bases: 4. The germline gives CDR1 MNHEY, CDR2 SVGAGI. CDR3 length: 15 amino acids. Treatment meaning: around 19 received Ad26.COV2.S at low or high dose, single or two shots; 5 received placebo; per-sample allocation not given. Samples were taken on day 63 after the first vaccine or placebo injection. Study results and caveats: In TCR breadth and depth analyses, total T cell responses may have been underestimated. It was found that vaccine and placebo recipients had similar non-spike TCR breadth.

The sample was peripheral blood, taken in a trial of Ad26.COV2.S vaccine versus placebo. This rearrangement joins TRBV6-5 to TRBJ1-5; the match to TRBD1 covers 9 bases. This clonotype was sampled from a person aged 18-65 years who received the Ad26.COV2.S COVID-19 vaccine or a placebo. Here the CDR3 DNA reads TGTGCCAGCAGAACGGGACAGGGAAGCAATCAGCCCCAGCATTTT. As protein: CASRTGQGSNQPQHF.